The clone carrying this TCR beta chain has only a few counts. With 1 base removed from V and 2 bases from J, the gap between germline ends came to 12 bases. Germline CDR1 MGHRA, CDR2 YSYEKL. This CDR3 comprises 15 residues. The data were taken from a study of response to subunit inactivated influenza vaccine. TCRdb itself ran the RT-PCR reads through MiXCR, one entry per CDR3 protein. The sample shows more than 500,000 distinct CDR3 sequences, roughly 12% of them seen only once. The sample also formed part of further work on T cells expressing NK-cell markers. That paper notes: The authors generated TCR beta cDNA through 5'RACE template switching with UMIs.

The J gene is TRBJ2-7, the V gene TRBV4-1, with unresolved D. The sequence derives from a man between 50 and 59 years old who received an inactivated influenza vaccine. The specimen was PBMCs from blood, collected on the day of vaccination. The CDR3 reads CASSQAFVVTYEQYF. The CDR3 DNA reads TGCGCCAGCAGCCAAGCCTTCGTTGTCACCTACGAGCAGTACTTC.